This TCR beta chain came from a study of blood T cells in healthy people across ages. The second PCR ran roughly 7 to 12 cycles with a sample-barcoded 5' primer and J-beta primers. Each sample yielded at least 3 million CDR3-containing paired-end reads. MiXCR, applied by TCRdb to the 5' RACE reads, yields one record per CDR3 protein. This table holds 1 million or so distinct CDR3 sequences, around 25% found once. Of note for this clonotype: Its target is not known.

The study's findings and limits: As age increased, TCR beta diversity per million T cells fell in a roughly linear fashion.

This sample was shared with a second study, whose subject was T cells of mothers and their children. That paper notes: At a rate of roughly 1.4 ug per 15 ul, cDNA synthesis received all of the extracted RNA. Thymic selection, a shaping force on TCR recombination output, acts similarly in related and unrelated pairs.

The TCR was taken from a girl aged 2 to 10 in good health. The sequencing input was blood.

DNA for the CDR3: TGTGCCAGCAGCTCTAGCGGGGAGAACACCGGGGAGCTGTTTTTT. Its protein product is CASSSSGENTGELFF. The V call is TRBV7-3, the J call TRBJ2-2, with TRBD2 identical over 9 bases. Germline trimming cut 4 bases from V and 1 base from J; bases unmatched to any gene: 1. The CDR3 extends over 15 amino acids. The germline CDR1 and CDR2 sequences are SGHTA and FQGTGA.